This T cell receptor beta chain was observed in a study of metastatic and nonmetastatic thyroid tumors. The germline V gene has CDR1 SGHRS and CDR2 YFSETQ. There are 15 residues in the CDR3. The J segment lost 8 bases and the V segment lost 2 bases, leaving 8 bases of the junction unmatched. Authors' processing steps: In papillary thyroid cancer, a distant-metastasis classifier was built using CDR3 differences across clinicopathological groups. TCRdb reanalyzed the PCR reads with MiXCR. These V and J calls derive from TCRdb rather than the authors' analysis. The repertoire consists of over 25,000 clones, with 10% to 13% occurring once and the leading ten covering 16%. No treatment of any kind had been given to any patient before thyroid surgery.

The chain has TRBV5-1 and TRBJ1-2; 11 nucleotides agree with TRBD1. The source of this sequence is a female donor with papillary thyroid cancer or a benign thyroid nodule (not recorded which). Some clones in this sample may be carry-over from other donors' samples. Material for sequencing was blood. The CDR3 protein is CASSFQGTGGSGYTF. The CDR3 DNA is TGCGCCAGCAGCTTCCAAGGGACAGGGGGAAGCGGCTACACCTTC.